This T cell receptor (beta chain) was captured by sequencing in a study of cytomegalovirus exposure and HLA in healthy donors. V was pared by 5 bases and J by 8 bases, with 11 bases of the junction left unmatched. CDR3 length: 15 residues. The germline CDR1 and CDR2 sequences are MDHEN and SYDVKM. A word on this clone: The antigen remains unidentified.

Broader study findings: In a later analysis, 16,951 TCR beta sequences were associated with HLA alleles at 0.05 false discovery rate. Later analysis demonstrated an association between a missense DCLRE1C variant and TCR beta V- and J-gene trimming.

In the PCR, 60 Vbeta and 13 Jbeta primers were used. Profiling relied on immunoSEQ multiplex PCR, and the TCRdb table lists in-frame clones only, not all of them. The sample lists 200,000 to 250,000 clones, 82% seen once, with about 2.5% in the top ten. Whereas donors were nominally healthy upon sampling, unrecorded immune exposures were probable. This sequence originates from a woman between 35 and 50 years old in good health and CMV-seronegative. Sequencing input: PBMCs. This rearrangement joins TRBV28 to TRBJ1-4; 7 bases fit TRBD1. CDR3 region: CASSPRGRGHEKLFF. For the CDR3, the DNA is TGTGCCAGCAGTCCGAGGGGAAGGGGGCACGAAAAACTGTTTTTT.